The sequence of this TCR beta chain was determined in a study of T cells in localized non-small cell lung cancer (dated by TCRdb to 2020 to 2021). General notes on the study: Comparing tumors with uninvolved tumor-adjacent lungs, the study looked at the T cell repertoires of over 200 patients with early-stage NSCLC. All 240 or so NSCLC patients in the cohort were treatment-naive and had localized lung tumors that were resected. Of the NSCLC patients, around 130 were male and roughly 110 were female, and the mean age was approximately 69 years.

To note about this clone: Its antigen is not yet known. No qualities accompany the bases; no much larger clone lies one base away.

Here is what the overall study found, with its caveats: Multi-region tumor sequencing was not performed, so intratumor heterogeneity could not be excluded. A median of about 55 of the top 100 tumor clones were detected in paired uninvolved adjacent lung, and about 29 of these tumor clones were also found among the top 100 clones of the paired uninvolved adjacent lung. Because the study design was exploratory, TCR variables were selected using unadjusted p-values without false-discovery rate correction. Uninvolved tumor-adjacent lung showed the highest T cell clonality, higher than tumor, which suggests more focused antigenic responses in the uninvolved tumor-adjacent lung. Higher T cell density in blood was associated with longer overall survival, whereas higher clonality in adjacent lung was associated with shorter survival.

Relative to germline, V is missing 0 bases and J is missing 6 bases, with 17 bases of the junction outside any gene match. CDR3 length: 20 amino acids, cysteine to phenylalanine. The read is trimmed to its CDR3 DNA, 60 bases read in frame from base 1. From the germline V gene, CDR1 is SGHDN and CDR2 is FVKESK. At diagnosis, tumor, uninvolved tumor-adjacent lung and peripheral blood were collected and then preserved as a mix of FFPE and fresh-frozen material. For TCR repertoire profiling, the blood samples were analyzed as peripheral blood mononuclear cells. The immunoSEQ Assay was used to sequence TCR beta CDR3 regions from DNA. From the authors' description of their analysis: T cell density was computed as TCR beta template counts normalized to usable DNA estimated by amplifying housekeeping genes. Richness was estimated using the preseqR package, with extrapolation to 400,000 templates for PBMC samples and to 120,000 templates for tissue samples. Clonality was taken to be one minus Pielou's evenness. Tissue-enriched TCRs were identified through differential abundance testing performed on productive amino-acid clonotypes, with a minimum total count of 5 and an alpha of 0.1. Repertoire overlap between compartments was quantified with the Jaccard Index and Morisita Overlap Index. TCR beta CDR3s were clustered by GLIPH together with public tetramer-defined viral CDR3s, and at least three viral sequences plus V-gene enrichment were required for viral motifs. As stored in TCRdb, this immuneACCESS dataset retains in-frame rearrangements with V and J assigned. A fraction of the clones does not appear; measured against another copy, unresolved V genes explain less than half of the discrepancy, and the remainder lacks a known reason. V and J calls plus clone size are reproduced from that table; the DNA served to infer D and trimming. This sample has roughly 40,000 clones in its table, and 65% to 90% of those were observed once. Of the sample, around 7.9% falls within the top ten clones.

The specimen comprised PBMCs, sampled before any cancer treatment. The sequence links TRBV14 to TRBJ2-7, with 13 bases in between that match TRBD2. This TCR was sampled from a man aged 35 to 70 with stage II lung adenocarcinoma. The CDR3 region has the sequence CASSQEPGFVTSGRVSEQYF. In nucleotide form, the sequence is TGTGCCAGCAGCCAAGAACCAGGCTTCGTAACTAGCGGGAGGGTCTCCGAGCAGTACTTC.